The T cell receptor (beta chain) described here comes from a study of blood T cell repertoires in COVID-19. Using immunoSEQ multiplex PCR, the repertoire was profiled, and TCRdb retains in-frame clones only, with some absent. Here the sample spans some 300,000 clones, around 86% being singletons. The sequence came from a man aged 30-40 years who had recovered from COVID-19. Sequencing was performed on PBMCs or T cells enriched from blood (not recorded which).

The CDR3, as DNA: TGTGCCAGCAGCCAATCGTCAGGGGTTAGTGAAAAACTGTTTTTT. Encoded protein: CASSQSSGVSEKLFF. The chain combines TRBV4-2 with TRBJ1-4, with a possible D match to TRBD1 (6 bases). V gave up 2 bases and J gave up 7 bases, with 14 bases separating them. The CDR3 length is 15 residues. Germline-derived CDR1 and CDR2 are LGHNA and YNFKEQ.